Listed here are 22 T cell receptor beta chains from one sample, sequenced in a study of T cell responses to AZD1222 COVID-19 vaccine. The protocol was immunoSEQ multiplex PCR, while the TCRdb copy is restricted to in-frame clones and leaves out a portion. The sample lists 150,000 to 200,000 clones, more than 80% occurring once. The material was peripheral blood, obtained on day 0 of AZD1222 vaccination. The receptors were sampled from an adult in good health.

This chain joins TRBV7-9 and TRBJ2-7; 12 bases are shared with TRBD2. V was clipped by 1 base and J by 8 bases; unmatched bases: 6. The CDR3 has 15 amino acids. CDR1 and CDR2 from the germline V gene are SEHNR and FQNEAQ (reference sequence). CDR3: CASSLELAGGEKQYF. DNA of the CDR3: TGTGCCAGCAGCTTAGAACTAGCGGGAGGAGAGAAGCAGTACTTC.

The chain employs TRBV27 and TRBJ2-2; D may be TRBD2 (5 bases). CDR1 and CDR2 from the germline V gene are MNHEY and SMNVEV (reference sequence). CDR3 length: 14 residues. Trimming removed 2 bases at V and 7 bases at J, with 11 bases between. The DNA of the CDR3 is TGTGCCAGCAGTTTACTGCAAGGACTCGGGGAGCTGTTTTTT. Residues: CASSLLQGLGELFF.

This clone has only one observation. This chain joins TRBV18 and TRBJ1-2; D is perhaps TRBD1 (6 bases). The CDR3 contains 14 residues. Germline assignment: CDR1 KGHSH and CDR2 LQKENI. Trimming took 1 base from V and 8 from J, leaving 14 bases between them. CDR3 in amino acids: CASSPRQGSGGYTF. The DNA of the CDR3 is TGTGCCAGCTCACCACGGCAGGGGTCGGGAGGCTACACCTTC.

The CDR3 loop is CASSPWGATSSGNTIYF. As DNA, the CDR3 is TGTGCCAGCTCACCTTGGGGGGCCACCAGCTCTGGAAACACCATATATTTT. The rearrangement uses TRBV18 and TRBJ1-3, with D maybe TRBD1 (6 bases). V lost 3 bases to trimming and J lost 0 bases, with 15 bases between them. The germline gives CDR1 KGHSH, CDR2 LQKENI. The CDR3 runs to 17 residues.

The chain couples TRBV5-6 to TRBJ1-6, with 8 bases aligning to TRBD1. CDR3 size: 13 residues. Germline V gene sequence: CDR1 SGHDT, CDR2 YYEEEE. Trimming at V came to 5 bases and at J to 13 bases, leaving 8 bases not matched to a gene. CDR3: CASRQGTGTPLHF. In DNA, the CDR3 is TGTGCCAGCAGACAAGGGACAGGAACTCCCCTCCACTTT.

The rearrangement links TRBV6-5 to TRBJ1-2, with 9 positions matching TRBD1. The CDR3 has 15 residues. V lost 0 bases and J lost 8; bases outside the gene matches: 7. From germline, CDR1 is MNHEY and CDR2 SVGAGI. Here the CDR3 reads CASSYSGTGLIGYTF. DNA of the CDR3: TGTGCCAGCAGTTACTCCGGGACAGGGCTGATCGGCTACACCTTC.

The V and J genes are TRBV7-9 and TRBJ1-1, with D possibly TRBD1 on 5 matching bases. CDR1 is SEHNR and CDR2 is FQNEAQ in the germline V gene (reference sequence). V lost 3 bases and J 3 bases, leaving 11 bases between the germline ends. The CDR3 sequence is 14 residues long. The CDR3 DNA follows: TGTGCCAGCAGCTTGGGACGGGGGGACACTGAAGCTTTCTTT. As protein: CASSLGRGDTEAFF.

The rearrangement uses TRBV6-5 and TRBJ1-2, with 10 bases aligning to TRBD1. This CDR3 has 15 amino acids. V was pared by 2 bases and J by 5 bases, with 5 bases of the junction left unmatched. Germline values: CDR1 MNHEY, CDR2 SVGAGI. The CDR3 nucleotides read TGTGCCAGCAGTTACAGCCGGGACAGGGGATATGGCTACACCTTC. Protein product: CASSYSRDRGYGYTF.

The chain recombines TRBV19 with TRBJ2-5; perhaps D is TRBD1 or TRBD2 (5 bases each). V was cut by 6 bases and J by 5 bases, with 13 bases left in between. The germline gives CDR1 LNHDA, CDR2 SQIVND (reference sequence). This CDR3 has 13 residues. This chain's CDR3 is CASRGTPGETQYF. The CDR3 bases are TGTGCCAGTAGGGGGACCCCCGGGGAGACCCAGTACTTC.

V usage is TRBV5-5 and J usage is TRBJ1-5; tentatively, D is TRBD1 (5 bases). The V end lost 4 bases, the J end lost 2 bases, and 10 bases lay between the germline ends. Germline V gene data show CDR1 as SGHKS and CDR2 as YYEKEE (reference sequence). The CDR3 length is 14 residues. DNA for the CDR3: TGTGCCAGCAGCCAGACGGGGGGCAATCAGCCCCAGCATTTT. Encoded protein: CASSQTGGNQPQHF.

The sample holds one count of this clone. The DNA of the CDR3 is TGCGCCAGCAGTGAGTGGGTCCGGAGGAAATTAATCTACGAGCAGTACTTC. It translates to CASSEWVRRKLIYEQYF. This sequence joins TRBV10-2 and TRBJ2-7; tentatively, D is TRBD2 (5 bases). Trimming took 1 base from V and 3 from J, leaving 19 bases between them. CDR1 is WSHSY, CDR2 SAAADI, per germline. The CDR3 is made up of 17 amino acids.

The V gene is TRBV2, the J gene TRBJ2-7; D is perhaps TRBD1 or TRBD2 (7 bases each). Germline V gene data show CDR1 as SNHLY and CDR2 as FYNNEI. V was clipped by 3 bases and J by 8 bases, with 17 bases between them. The CDR3 spans 14 residues. CDR3 nucleotide sequence: TGTGCCAGCAGTGAGGCAGGGGGGGCCCCAAAGCAGTACTTC. This gives the protein CASSEAGGAPKQYF.

The chain recombines TRBV4-1 with TRBJ1-1, with D possibly TRBD1 on 6 matching bases. The length of the CDR3 is 17 residues. In germline, CDR1 is MGHRA, CDR2 YSYEKL. Trimming removed 2 bases at V and 0 bases at J, with 16 bases between. The CDR3 region has the DNA TGCGCCAGCAGCCAATACCCGGACAGACCTTTGAACACTGAAGCTTTCTTT. Its protein is CASSQYPDRPLNTEAFF.

The chain combines TRBV6-1 with TRBJ1-1; D remains unclear. CDR1 and CDR2 (germline): MNHNS, SASEGT. V was clipped by 3 bases and J by 6 bases, with 11 bases between them. The CDR3 consists of 13 residues. CDR3 sequence (DNA): TGTGCCAGCAGTGATCGGGGAGCCGCTGAAGCTTTCTTT. It translates to CASSDRGAAEAFF.

The chain links TRBV13 to TRBJ2-3; TRBD2 is a possible D gene (5 bases). Trimming left V 0 bases short and J 2 bases short, with 9 bases between. Germline CDR1 is PRHDT and CDR2 is FYEKMQ (reference sequence). This CDR3 comprises 15 residues. CDR3 sequence: CASSLGPGNTDTQYF. The CDR3 DNA is TGTGCCAGCAGCTTAGGCCCCGGGAACACAGATACGCAGTATTTT.

The chain has TRBV6-6 and TRBJ1-5; D not certain. Germline CDR1 reads MNHNY; CDR2 reads SVGAGI (reference sequence). This CDR3 region has 13 residues. V lost 6 bases to trimming and J lost 5 bases, with 11 bases between them. In nucleotides, the CDR3 is TGTGCCAGCAGCTTAAAGGGAGATCAGCCCCAGCATTTT. Translation: CASSLKGDQPQHF.

V usage is TRBV27 and J usage is TRBJ2-7, with D unresolved. Germline-derived CDR1 and CDR2 are MNHEY and SMNVEV (reference sequence). This CDR3 spans 17 amino acids. Trimming pared 5 bases from V and 4 bases from J, leaving 24 bases between. The CDR3 region is CASSPHTAYTENYEQYF. The CDR3 DNA reads TGTGCCAGCAGTCCCCACACTGCTTACACCGAAAATTACGAGCAGTACTTC.

The J gene is TRBJ1-1, the V gene TRBV7-9; maybe TRBD1 (6 bases). Germline loops: CDR1 SEHNR, CDR2 FQNEAQ (reference sequence). V was clipped by 1 base and J by 4 bases, with 13 bases between them. The CDR3 is made up of 15 amino acids. The CDR3 protein is CASSLGSRGSTEAFF. In nucleotides, the CDR3 is TGTGCCAGCAGCTTAGGGTCTAGGGGGAGCACTGAAGCTTTCTTT. Together with reference TRBV7-9 and TRBJ1-1, the CDR3 gives the full variable domain: DTGVSQNPRHKITKRGQNVTFRCDPISEHNRLYWYRQTLGQGPEFLTYFQNEAQLEKSRLLSDRFSAERPKGSFSTLEIQRTEQGDSAMYLCASSLGSRGSTEAFFGQGTRLTVV.

The V and J genes are TRBV29-1 and TRBJ2-1; D unresolved. The CDR3 loop spans 14 amino acids. V was trimmed by 6 bases and J by 0 bases, leaving 12 bases between them. Germline CDR1 SQVTM, CDR2 ANQGSEA. CDR3 sequence reads: CSVDTMSSYNEQFF. In nucleotides, the CDR3 is TGCAGCGTCGACACGATGAGCTCCTACAATGAGCAGTTCTTC.

The rearrangement joins TRBV19 to TRBJ1-1, with a possible D match to TRBD1 (5 bases). The CDR3 runs 13 residues. V was clipped by 4 bases and J by 1 base, with 7 bases between them. The germline gives CDR1 LNHDA, CDR2 SQIVND (reference sequence). The CDR3 protein is CASSTGWNTEAFF. The CDR3 bases are TGTGCCAGTAGTACAGGGTGGAACACTGAAGCTTTCTTT.

The chain has TRBV30 and TRBJ1-2, with TRBD1 matching over 7 bases. CDR1 and CDR2 (germline): GTSNPN, SVGIG (reference sequence). J gave up 7 bases and V 0 bases, and 5 bases lay outside the gene matches. The CDR3 length is 13 residues. In DNA, the CDR3 is TGTGCCTGGAGTGTACGACAGGGTCTTGGCTACACCTTC. Translation: CAWSVRQGLGYTF.

The chain recombines TRBV27 with TRBJ1-1, with D tentatively TRBD1 (5 bases). This CDR3 spans 13 amino acids. Germline-derived CDR1 and CDR2 are MNHEY and SMNVEV (reference sequence). V lost 4 bases and J lost 2, with 8 bases in between. The DNA for the CDR3 is TGTGCCAGCAGTTGGGGACCTAACACTGAAGCTTTCTTT. Translating it yields CASSWGPNTEAFF.